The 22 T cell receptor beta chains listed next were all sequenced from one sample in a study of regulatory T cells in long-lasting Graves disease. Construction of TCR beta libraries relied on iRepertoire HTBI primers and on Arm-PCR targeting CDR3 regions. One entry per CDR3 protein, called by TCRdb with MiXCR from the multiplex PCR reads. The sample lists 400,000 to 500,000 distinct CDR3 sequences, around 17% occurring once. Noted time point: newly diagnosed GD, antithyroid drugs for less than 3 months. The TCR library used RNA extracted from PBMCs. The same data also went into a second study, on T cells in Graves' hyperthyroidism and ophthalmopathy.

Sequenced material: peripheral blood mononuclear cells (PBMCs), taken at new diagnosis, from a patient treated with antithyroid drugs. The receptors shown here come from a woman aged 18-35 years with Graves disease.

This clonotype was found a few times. Written as DNA, the CDR3 is TGTGCCAGCAGACCAGGACAGTATTACAATGAGCAGTTCTTC. Protein product: CASRPGQYYNEQFF. The rearrangement uses TRBV6-1 and TRBJ2-1; D is possibly TRBD1 (6 bases). There are 14 residues in the CDR3. The V and J ends lost 6 bases and 4 bases respectively, with 13 bases between them. The germline V gene encodes CDR1 MNHNS and CDR2 SASEGT.

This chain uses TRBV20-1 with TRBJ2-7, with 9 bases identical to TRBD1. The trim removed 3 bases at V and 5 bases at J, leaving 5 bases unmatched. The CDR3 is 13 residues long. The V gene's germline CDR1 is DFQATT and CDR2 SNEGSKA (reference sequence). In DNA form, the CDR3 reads TGCAGTGCTAGGGGGACAGGGAGGAACGAGCAGTACTTC. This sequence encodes CSARGTGRNEQYF.

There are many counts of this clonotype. The chain's CDR3 is CASSYSGTDTQYF. The CDR3 bases are TGTGCCAGCAGTTACTCGGGAACAGATACGCAGTATTTT. The chain combines TRBV6-2 or TRBV6-3 with TRBJ2-3; D is unresolved. The CDR3 is 13 amino acids. Deletions cut 0 bases from V and 3 bases from J, with 4 bases between. Germline-derived CDR1 and CDR2 are MNHEY and SVGEGT.

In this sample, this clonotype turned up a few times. The CDR3 spells CASSLARGAYGYTF. DNA for the CDR3: TGTGCCAGCAGCTTAGCTCGGGGAGCCTATGGCTACACCTTC. The J gene is TRBJ1-2, the V gene TRBV7-2; D is uncertain. From germline, CDR1 is SGHTA and CDR2 FQGNSA. Trimming stripped 0 bases from V and 4 bases from J, with 9 bases between. This CDR3 spans 14 amino acids.

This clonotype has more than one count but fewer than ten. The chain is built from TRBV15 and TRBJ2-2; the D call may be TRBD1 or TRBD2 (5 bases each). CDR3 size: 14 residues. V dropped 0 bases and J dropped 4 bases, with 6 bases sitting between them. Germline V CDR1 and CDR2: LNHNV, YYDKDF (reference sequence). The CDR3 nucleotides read TGTGCCACCAGCAGAGAGGGGGTCACCGGGGAGCTGTTTTTT. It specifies CATSREGVTGELFF. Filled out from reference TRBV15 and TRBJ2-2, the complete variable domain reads DAMVIQNPRYQVTQFGKPVTLSCSQTLNHNVMYWYQQKSSQAPKLLFHYYDKDFNNEADTPDNFQSRRPNTSFCFLDIRSPGLGDTAMYLCATSREGVTGELFFGEGSRLTVL.

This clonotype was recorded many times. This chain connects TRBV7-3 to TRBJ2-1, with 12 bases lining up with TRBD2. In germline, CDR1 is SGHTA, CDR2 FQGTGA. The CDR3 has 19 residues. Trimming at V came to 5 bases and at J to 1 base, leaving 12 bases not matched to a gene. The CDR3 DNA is TGTGCCAGCAGCCGTACGACCGGACTAGCGGGACAGTCCTACAATGAGCAGTTCTTC. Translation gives CASSRTTGLAGQSYNEQFF.

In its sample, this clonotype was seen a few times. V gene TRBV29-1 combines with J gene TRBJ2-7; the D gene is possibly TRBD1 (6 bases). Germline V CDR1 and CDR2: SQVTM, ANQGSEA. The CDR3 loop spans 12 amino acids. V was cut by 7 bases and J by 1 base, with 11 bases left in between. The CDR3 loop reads CSGGDTSYEQYF. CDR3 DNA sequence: TGCAGCGGAGGGGACACTTCCTACGAGCAGTACTTC.

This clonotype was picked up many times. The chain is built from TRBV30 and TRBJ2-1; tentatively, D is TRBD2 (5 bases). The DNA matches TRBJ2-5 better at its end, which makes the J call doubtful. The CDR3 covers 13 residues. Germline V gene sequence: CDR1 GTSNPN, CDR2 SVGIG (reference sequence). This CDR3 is CAWSEGARVTQYF. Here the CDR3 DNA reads TGTGCCTGGAGTGAGGGAGCTAGGGTGACCCAGTACTTC.

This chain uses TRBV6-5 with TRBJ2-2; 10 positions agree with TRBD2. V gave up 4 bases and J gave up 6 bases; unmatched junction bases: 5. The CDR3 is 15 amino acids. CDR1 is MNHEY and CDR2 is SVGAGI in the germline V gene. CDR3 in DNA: TGTGCCAGCAGTTTGGACGGGACTAGCGCCGGGGAGCTGTTTTTT. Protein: CASSLDGTSAGELFF.

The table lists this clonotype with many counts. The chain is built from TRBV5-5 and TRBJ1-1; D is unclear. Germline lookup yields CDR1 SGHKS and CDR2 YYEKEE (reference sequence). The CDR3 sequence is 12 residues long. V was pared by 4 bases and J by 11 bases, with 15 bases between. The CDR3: CASSPPTGRAFF. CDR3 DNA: TGTGCCAGCAGCCCCCCGACGGGTCGGGCTTTCTTT.

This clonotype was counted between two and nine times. The CDR3 region is CASRTTGGNYGYTF. The DNA of the CDR3 is TGTGCCAGCAGAACGACAGGGGGTAACTATGGCTACACCTTC. The chain carries TRBV6-2 or TRBV6-3 and TRBJ1-2; 9 bases line up with TRBD1. Germline trimming cut 6 bases from V and 1 base from J; bases unmatched to any gene: 3. Looked up from germline, CDR1 is MNHEY and CDR2 is SVGEGT. This CDR3 has 14 residues.

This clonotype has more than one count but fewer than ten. The CDR3: CASSVSASGSTGTYEQYF. CDR3 in DNA: TGTGCCAGCAGCGTGTCGGCTAGCGGGAGCACGGGGACCTACGAGCAGTACTTC. The chain is built from TRBV9 and TRBJ2-7; 10 bases agree with TRBD2. V was pared by 2 bases and J by 2 bases, with 13 bases of the junction left unmatched. The germline gives CDR1 SGDLS, CDR2 YYNGEE. The CDR3 covers 18 residues.

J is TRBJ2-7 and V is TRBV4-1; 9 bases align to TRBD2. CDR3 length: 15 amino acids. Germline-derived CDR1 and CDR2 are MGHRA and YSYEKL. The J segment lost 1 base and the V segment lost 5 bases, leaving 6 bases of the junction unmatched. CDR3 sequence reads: CASSRISGGSYEQYF. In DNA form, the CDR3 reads TGCGCCAGCAGCAGGATTAGCGGGGGATCCTACGAGCAGTACTTC.

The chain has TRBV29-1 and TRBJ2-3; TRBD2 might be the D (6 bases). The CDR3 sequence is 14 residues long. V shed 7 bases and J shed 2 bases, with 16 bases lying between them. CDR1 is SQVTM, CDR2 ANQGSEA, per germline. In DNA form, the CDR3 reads TGCAGCGCTGTGGGGGGAGAGTACACAGATACGCAGTATTTT. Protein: CSAVGGEYTDTQYF.

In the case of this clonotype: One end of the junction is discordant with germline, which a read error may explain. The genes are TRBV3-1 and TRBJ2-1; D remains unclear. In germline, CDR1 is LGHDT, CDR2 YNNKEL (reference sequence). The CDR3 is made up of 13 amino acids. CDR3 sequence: CASSQVGHNEQFF. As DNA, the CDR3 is TGTGCCAGCAGCCAAGTGGGTCACAACGAGCAGTTCTTC.

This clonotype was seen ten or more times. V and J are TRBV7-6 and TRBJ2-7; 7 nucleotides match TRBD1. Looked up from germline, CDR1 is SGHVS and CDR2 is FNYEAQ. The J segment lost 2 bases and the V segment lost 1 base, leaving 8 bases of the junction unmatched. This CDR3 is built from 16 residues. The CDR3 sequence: CASSLGVRGTAYEQYF. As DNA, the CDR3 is TGTGCCAGCAGCTTAGGAGTCAGGGGGACCGCCTACGAGCAGTACTTC.

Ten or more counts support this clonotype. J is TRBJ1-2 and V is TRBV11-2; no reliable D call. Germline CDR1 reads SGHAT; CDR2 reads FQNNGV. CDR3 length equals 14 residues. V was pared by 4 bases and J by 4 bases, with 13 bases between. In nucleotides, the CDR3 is TGTGCCAGCAGCTCCATCGGCCTTGGCTATGGCTACACCTTC. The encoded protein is CASSSIGLGYGYTF.

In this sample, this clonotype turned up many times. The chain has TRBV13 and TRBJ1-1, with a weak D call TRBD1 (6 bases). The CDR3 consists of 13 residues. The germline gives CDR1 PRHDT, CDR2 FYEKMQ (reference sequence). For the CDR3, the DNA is TGTACTCAGGGGCTAGGCCTGAACACTGAAGCTTTCTTT. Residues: CTQGLGLNTEAFF.

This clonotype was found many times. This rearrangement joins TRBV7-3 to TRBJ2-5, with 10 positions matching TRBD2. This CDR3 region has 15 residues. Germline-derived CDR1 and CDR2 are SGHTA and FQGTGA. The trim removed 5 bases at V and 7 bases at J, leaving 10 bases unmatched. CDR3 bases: TGTGCCAGCAGCGACGGACTAGCGGACGGCGGGACCCAGTACTTC. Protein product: CASSDGLADGGTQYF.

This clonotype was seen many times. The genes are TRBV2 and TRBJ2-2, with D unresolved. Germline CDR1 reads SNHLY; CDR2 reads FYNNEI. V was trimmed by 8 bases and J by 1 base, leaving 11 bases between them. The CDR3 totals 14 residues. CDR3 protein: CASEPTRNTGELFF. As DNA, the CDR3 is TGTGCCAGCGAGCCGACACGGAACACCGGGGAGCTGTTTTTT.

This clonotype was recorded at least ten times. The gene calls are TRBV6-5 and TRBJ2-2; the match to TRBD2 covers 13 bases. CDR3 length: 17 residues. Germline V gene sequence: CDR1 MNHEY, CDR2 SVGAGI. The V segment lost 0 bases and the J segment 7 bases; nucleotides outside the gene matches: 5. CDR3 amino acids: CASSYSTSGRQGGELFF. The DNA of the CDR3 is TGTGCCAGCAGTTACTCGACTAGCGGGAGGCAGGGCGGGGAGCTGTTTTTT.

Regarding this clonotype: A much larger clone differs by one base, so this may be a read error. CDR3 region: CASSLETGIGYPF. For the CDR3, the DNA is TGTGCCAGCAGCTTAGAAACAGGGATTGGCTACCCCTTC. J is TRBJ1-2 and V is TRBV11-3, with D possibly TRBD1 on 6 matching bases. The length of the CDR3 is 13 residues. Germline lookup yields CDR1 SGHNT and CDR2 YENEEA.